This passage covers 17 T cell receptor beta chains from one sample sequenced in a study of cytomegalovirus exposure and HLA in healthy donors (dated by TCRdb to about 2017). The library was built by means of the immunoSEQ multiplex PCR assay. The multiplex PCR relied on a mix of 60 forward primers for TCR Vbeta segments and 13 reverse primers for TCR Jbeta segments. TCRdb holds this immuneACCESS table with in-frame rearrangements only. Some clones are missing; in checked studies, unresolved V genes explain under half, and the rest has no known cause. The sample records more than 90,000 clones, roughly 80% of which are singletons. The leading ten clones occupy about 4.3% of the sample. The sample consisted of PBMCs. These receptors were obtained from a man aged 35-49 years in good health and CMV-seronegative.

This rearrangement joins TRBV5-6 to TRBJ1-2; 7 positions match TRBD1. Germline V gene data show CDR1 as SGHDT and CDR2 as YYEEEE. V lost 7 bases to trimming and J lost 8 bases; unmatched junction nucleotides: 8. The CDR3 loop spans 12 amino acids. The CDR3 nucleotides are TGTGCCAGCGGCGACAGGGTAGGAGGCTACACCTTC. Translated: CASGDRVGGYTF.

The chain couples TRBV5-5 to TRBJ2-1; 7 bases match TRBD1. The length of the CDR3 is 13 residues. The germline V gene has CDR1 SGHKS and CDR2 YYEKEE (reference sequence). V shed 5 bases and J 6 bases; nucleotides not matched to a gene: 5. The CDR3 loop is CASSRQGINEQFF. As DNA, the CDR3 is TGTGCCAGCAGTAGACAGGGCATCAATGAGCAGTTCTTC.

The chain joins TRBV28 to TRBJ1-4; 7 bases align to TRBD1. CDR1 is MDHEN and CDR2 is SYDVKM in the germline V gene. The junction had 8 bases not matched to a gene; V was cut back by 6 bases and J by 7 bases. The CDR3 has 14 residues. The CDR3: CASSQTGVGEKLFF. The CDR3 DNA is TGTGCCAGCAGCCAAACAGGGGTCGGTGAAAAACTGTTTTTT.

The gene calls are TRBV11-2 and TRBJ2-7; D is possibly TRBD1 (6 bases). This CDR3 is 14 amino acids long. CDR1 is SGHAT and CDR2 is FQNNGV in the germline V gene. Trimming removed 0 bases from V and 6 bases from J, with 12 bases in between. The CDR3 reads CASSLESVGAEQYV. The CDR3 nucleotides read TGTGCCAGCAGCTTAGAATCTGTGGGGGCCGAGCAGTACGTC.

The chain employs TRBV18 and TRBJ2-6, with 8 bases fitting TRBD1. Per the germline V gene, CDR1 is KGHSH and CDR2 is LQKENI. Losses at the gene ends were 7 bases for V and 4 bases for J; bases not matched to a gene: 3. This CDR3 has 14 amino acids. Here the CDR3 DNA reads TGTGCCAGCTTCGACAGGGGAGGGGCCAACGTCCTGACTTTC. Translated: CASFDRGGANVLTF.

V and J are TRBV14 and TRBJ1-5; TRBD1 matches at 8 bases. Germline V gene sequence: CDR1 SGHDN, CDR2 FVKESK. Trimming at V came to 2 bases and at J to 7 bases, leaving 1 base not matched to a gene. This CDR3 contains 13 residues. Written as DNA, the CDR3 is TGTGCCAGCAGCCAAAGGACAGGGCAGCCCCAGCATTTT. It codes for CASSQRTGQPQHF.

V gene TRBV11-2 combines with J gene TRBJ2-5; D is perhaps TRBD2 (6 bases). The CDR3 runs 14 residues. Trimming left V 3 bases short and J 11 bases short, with 19 bases between. Germline V lookup: CDR1 SGHAT, CDR2 FQNNGV. CDR3: CASSLGGSRKEQYF. The CDR3 DNA sequence: TGTGCCAGCAGCTTGGGGGGTAGTAGGAAGGAGCAGTACTTC.

The chain combines TRBV10-3 with TRBJ1-5; 7 bases are shared with TRBD1. CDR3 size: 13 residues. J was trimmed by 2 bases and V by 7 bases; bases with no gene match: 2. From germline, CDR1 is ENHRY and CDR2 SYGVKD. The CDR3 nucleotides read TGTGCCATCAAAGACAGGGGCAATCAGCCCCAGCATTTT. It encodes CAIKDRGNQPQHF.

This sequence joins TRBV7-6 and TRBJ2-5, with 9 bases identical to TRBD2. The germline CDR1 and CDR2 sequences are SGHVS and FNYEAQ. CDR3 length equals 13 residues. V trimming: 3 bases; J trimming: 4 bases; junction bases outside the gene matches: 0. As DNA, the CDR3 is TGTGCCAGCAGCTTGGGACTAGCAGAGACCCAGTACTTC. Protein product: CASSLGLAETQYF.

The chain employs TRBV9 and TRBJ2-1; D perhaps matches TRBD2 (7 bases). CDR1 and CDR2 from the germline V gene are SGDLS and YYNGEE. The CDR3 sequence is 14 residues long. V gave up 6 bases and J gave up 8 bases, with 18 bases separating them. This CDR3 is CASNGGSSGDEQFF. Written as DNA, the CDR3 is TGTGCCAGCAACGGGGGGTCATCAGGGGATGAGCAGTTCTTC.

The chain uses TRBV9 and TRBJ2-1; TRBD1 matches 10 bases. CDR3 length equals 15 residues. Germline-derived CDR1 and CDR2 are SGDLS and YYNGEE. With V trimmed by 0 bases and J by 8 bases, 5 bases remained unmatched. The CDR3 region has the DNA TGTGCCAGCAGCGTAGTCGACAGGGGGCGGGATGAGCAGTTCTTC. This encodes CASSVVDRGRDEQFF.

The chain carries TRBV6-5 and TRBJ1-4; tentatively, D is TRBD1 (6 bases). Germline loops: CDR1 MNHEY, CDR2 SVGAGI. Trimming took 0 bases from V and 6 from J, leaving 11 bases between them. The CDR3 consists of 15 residues. This CDR3 is CASSYSTGQYEKLFF. The CDR3 DNA is TGTGCCAGCAGTTACTCGACTGGACAGTATGAAAAACTGTTTTTT.

In DNA, the CDR3 is TGTGCCAGCAGTCCTAGCGGGGGGGCATGGGAGACCCAGTACTTC. Translated, it gives CASSPSGGAWETQYF. The rearrangement links TRBV6-1 to TRBJ2-5; 12 bases are a match to TRBD2. Trimming took 5 bases from V and 5 from J; bases not matched to a gene: 6. Germline assignment: CDR1 MNHNS and CDR2 SASEGT. This CDR3 is 15 amino acids long.

There are a few counts of this clone. V is TRBV15 and J is TRBJ2-1, with TRBD2 matching over 7 bases. The V segment lost 0 bases and the J segment 6 bases; nucleotides outside the gene matches: 11. The CDR3 sequence is 17 residues long. Per germline, CDR1 LNHNV and CDR2 YYDKDF (reference sequence). CDR3: CATSRDISGGGRNEQFF. For the CDR3, the DNA is TGTGCCACCAGCAGAGATATCTCCGGCGGGGGACGCAATGAGCAGTTCTTC.

CDR3 protein: CASSLSGGARDTQYF. In DNA, the CDR3 is TGTGCCAGCAGCTTAAGTGGTGGGGCCAGAGATACGCAGTATTTT. The J gene is TRBJ2-3, the V gene TRBV7-3, with D possibly being TRBD1 (5 bases). CDR1 SGHTA and CDR2 FQGTGA come from the germline V gene. Trimming took off 1 base at V and 5 bases at J, with 13 bases between the two ends. The length of the CDR3 is 15 residues. The full variable domain, rest sourced from reference TRBV7-3 and TRBJ2-3, is GAGVSQTPSNKVTEKGKYVELRCDPISGHTALYWYRQSLGQGPEFLIYFQGTGAADDSGLPNDRFFAVRPEGSVSTLKIQRTERGDSAVYLCASSLSGGARDTQYFGPGTRLTVL.

This chain links TRBV29-1 with TRBJ2-1; 8 bases align to TRBD2. The CDR3 consists of 14 residues. V trimming: 3 bases; J trimming: 7 bases; junction bases outside the gene matches: 8. The germline CDR1 and CDR2 sequences are SQVTM and ANQGSEA. CDR3 nucleotide sequence: TGCAGCGTTGAGTCCCGGGGGGGCTCTAATGAGCAGTTCTTC. Its protein is CSVESRGGSNEQFF.

The V and J genes are TRBV7-2 and TRBJ1-5; 7 positions match TRBD1. Germline lookup yields CDR1 SGHTA and CDR2 FQGNSA. The CDR3 is 13 residues long. V lost 4 bases, J lost 5 bases, and 2 bases stayed unmatched. CDR3 in amino acids: CASSYRGDQPQHF. The CDR3 region has the DNA TGTGCCAGCAGCTACAGGGGCGATCAGCCCCAGCATTTT.